The 20 T cell receptor beta chains below come from one sample, sequenced in a study of PD-1 blockade in classical Hodgkin lymphoma. All patients relapsed after autologous stem cell transplantation, and brentuximab vedotin exposure varied. Sequencing used immunoSEQ multiplex PCR; TCRdb keeps in-frame clones, though not all of them. Of 75,000 to 100,000 clones in the sample, roughly 76% are singletons; the top ten hold approximately 15%. The starting material was peripheral blood mononuclear cells (PBMCs), obtained before the second cycle of nivolumab. These receptors all come from a human donor with classical Hodgkin lymphoma.

The CDR3 DNA reads TGTGCCAGCAGTGATTCACAGGGATTTTGGCATGAGCAGTTCTTC. It specifies CASSDSQGFWHEQFF. V gene TRBV25-1 combines with J gene TRBJ2-1, with a weak D call TRBD1 (6 bases). The germline V and J ends were trimmed by 3 bases and 8 bases, with 17 bases remaining between them. Germline CDR1 MGHDK, CDR2 SYGVNS. The CDR3 extends over 15 amino acids.

The chain joins TRBV4-1 to TRBJ1-5; D remains unclear. Germline loops: CDR1 MGHRA, CDR2 YSYEKL. The V gene lost 1 base and the J gene lost 1 base, with 17 bases spanning the gap. This CDR3 is built from 18 residues. The CDR3 nucleotides are TGCGCCAGCAGCCAAGTTCCCCCCTTATTAAGGAGCAATCAGCCCCAGCATTTT. Protein product: CASSQVPPLLRSNQPQHF.

This clone was detected a few times. The V and J genes are TRBV19 and TRBJ1-2, with D maybe TRBD1 (6 bases). This CDR3 has 15 residues. Trimming shortened V by 7 bases and J by 0 bases, and 15 bases separated the two germline ends. CDR1 LNHDA and CDR2 SQIVND come from the germline V gene (reference sequence). CDR3 loop: CASNYNRVANYGYTF. CDR3 coding DNA: TGTGCCAGTAACTATAACAGGGTTGCTAACTATGGCTACACCTTC.

This chain uses TRBV2 with TRBJ2-1; 10 bases match TRBD2. The ends lost 6 bases at V and 7 bases at J; junction bases unmatched: 18. Germline V gene data show CDR1 as SNHLY and CDR2 as FYNNEI. The CDR3 totals 18 residues. CDR3 in amino acids: CASSAKGGLAGVRNEQFF. CDR3 coding DNA: TGTGCCAGCAGCGCCAAAGGGGGGCTAGCGGGAGTCAGGAATGAGCAGTTCTTC.

V and J are TRBV28 and TRBJ2-5; 7 bases map to TRBD2. The V segment lost 5 bases and the J segment 5 bases; nucleotides outside the gene matches: 11. Germline CDR1 and CDR2: MDHEN and SYDVKM. CDR3 size: 15 residues. The CDR3 region is CASSPPGGRDETQYF. The CDR3 bases are TGTGCCAGCAGTCCCCCGGGGGGACGGGACGAGACCCAGTACTTC.

The J gene is TRBJ2-1, the V gene TRBV9; 8 bases are shared with TRBD2. Germline V lookup: CDR1 SGDLS, CDR2 YYNGEE. The ends lost 3 bases at V and 3 bases at J; junction bases unmatched: 8. This CDR3 contains 16 residues. CDR3 sequence reads: CASSDVPSGRYNEQFF. The CDR3 coding sequence is TGTGCCAGCAGCGACGTTCCTAGCGGGCGCTACAATGAGCAGTTCTTC. The full variable domain, its missing parts supplied by reference TRBV9 and TRBJ2-1, is DSGVTQTPKHLITATGQRVTLRCSPRSGDLSVYWYQQSLDQGLQFLIQYYNGEERAKGNILERFSAQQFPDLHSELNLSSLELGDSALYFCASSDVPSGRYNEQFFGPGTRLTVL.

V is TRBV7-2 and J is TRBJ1-1; D is uncertain. V lost 2 bases, J lost 5 bases, and 15 bases lay in between. The V gene's germline CDR1 is SGHTA and CDR2 FQGNSA. The CDR3 has 15 amino acids. In DNA form, the CDR3 reads TGTGCCAGCAGCTTAAGGGCATCCGCGGAAACTGAAGCTTTCTTT. Its translation: CASSLRASAETEAFF.

The chain has TRBV10-1 and TRBJ1-1; no clear D. CDR3 size: 13 residues. Germline V gene sequence: CDR1 WNHNN, CDR2 SYGVQD (reference sequence). V dropped 8 bases and J dropped 0 bases, with 10 bases sitting between them. CDR3 coding DNA: TGCGCCAGCGCGAGGGCCATGAACACTGAAGCTTTCTTT. Residues: CASARAMNTEAFF.

This sequence joins TRBV9 and TRBJ2-1; D call uncertain. CDR1 SGDLS and CDR2 YYNGEE come from the germline V gene. The CDR3 covers 17 residues. The germline V and J ends were trimmed by 3 bases and 0 bases, with 16 bases remaining between them. CDR3 sequence reads: CASSAHGPSSSYNEQFF. For the CDR3, the DNA is TGTGCCAGCAGCGCCCACGGGCCCTCGAGCTCCTACAATGAGCAGTTCTTC.

The rearrangement joins TRBV5-1 to TRBJ2-1; tentatively, D is TRBD1 (6 bases). Germline loops: CDR1 SGHRS, CDR2 YFSETQ. The CDR3 has 15 residues. The V gene lost 7 bases and the J gene lost 7 bases, with 21 bases spanning the gap. CDR3 in amino acids: CASGQQGFSQNEQFF. In DNA form, the CDR3 reads TGCGCCAGCGGACAGCAGGGTTTTTCTCAAAATGAGCAGTTCTTC.

This clone was seen once. This chain uses TRBV7-2 with TRBJ1-2; TRBD1 matches at 9 bases. In germline, CDR1 is SGHTA, CDR2 FQGNSA. The CDR3 covers 14 residues. The ends lost 6 bases at V and 6 bases at J; junction bases unmatched: 8. The CDR3 spells CASSRPGQGNGYTF. The CDR3 DNA reads TGTGCCAGCAGTCGCCCGGGACAGGGAAATGGCTACACCTTC.

This rearrangement joins TRBV5-1 to TRBJ2-1; 9 nucleotides line up with TRBD2. Germline CDR1 reads SGHRS; CDR2 reads YFSETQ. This CDR3 is built from 15 residues. V was clipped by 0 bases and J by 3 bases; unmatched bases: 1. Here the CDR3 reads CASSLELAGYNEQFF. In DNA form, the CDR3 reads TGCGCCAGCAGCTTGGAACTAGCGGGCTACAATGAGCAGTTCTTC.

In this sample, this clone turned up once. The gene calls are TRBV5-4 and TRBJ2-3; D call uncertain. Germline CDR1 and CDR2: SGHNT and YYREEE (reference sequence). Trimming left V 1 base short and J 1 base short, with 10 bases between. CDR3 length: 15 amino acids. The DNA of the CDR3 is TGTGCCAGCAGCTTGCGGGTAACCGGCACAGATACGCAGTATTTT. The encoded protein is CASSLRVTGTDTQYF.

The V gene is TRBV5-1, the J gene TRBJ1-1; no clear D. Germline loops: CDR1 SGHRS, CDR2 YFSETQ. The CDR3 runs 15 residues. V lost 1 base to trimming and J lost 4 bases, with 14 bases between them. CDR3 in DNA: TGCGCCAGCAGCTTGATCCAGCCGGGGTTCACTGAAGCTTTCTTT. It codes for CASSLIQPGFTEAFF.

The gene calls are TRBV11-3 and TRBJ2-1; 7 nucleotides align to TRBD2. The length of the CDR3 is 15 residues. CDR1 and CDR2 (germline): SGHNT, YENEEA. Unmatched junction bases numbered 2, after V lost 3 bases and J lost 0 bases. CDR3 residues: CASSFRGSSYNEQFF. Written as DNA, the CDR3 is TGTGCCAGCAGCTTCCGCGGGAGCTCCTACAATGAGCAGTTCTTC.

This chain joins TRBV5-6 and TRBJ2-7; TRBD2 matches 7 bases. Germline-derived CDR1 and CDR2 are SGHDT and YYEEEE. The CDR3 runs 14 residues. The V gene end was trimmed by 6 bases and the J gene end by 4 bases; junction bases not matched to a gene: 10. The CDR3: CASTPGGSGYEQYF. The CDR3 bases are TGTGCCAGCACCCCCGGGGGGTCGGGTTACGAGCAGTACTTC.

CDR3 bases: TGTGCCAGCTCCCGCCGCAGCGGTCAAGAGACCCAGTACTTC. Translating it yields CASSRRSGQETQYF. V and J are TRBV18 and TRBJ2-5; a possible D gene is TRBD2 (5 bases). CDR1 is KGHSH and CDR2 is LQKENI in the germline V gene. Deletions cut 6 bases from V and 2 bases from J, with 13 bases between. The CDR3 has 14 residues.

This chain uses TRBV19 with TRBJ2-2; D is ambiguous. From germline, CDR1 is LNHDA and CDR2 SQIVND (reference sequence). With 5 bases removed from V and 8 bases from J, the gap between germline ends came to 6 bases. The CDR3 length is 11 residues. The CDR3 region has the DNA TGTGCCAGTAGTGGCCCGGGGGAGCTGTTTTTT. It encodes CASSGPGELFF.

This chain links TRBV18 with TRBJ1-3; the D gene is possibly TRBD1 (6 bases). The germline V gene encodes CDR1 KGHSH and CDR2 LQKENI. The germline V and J ends were trimmed by 3 bases and 0 bases, with 15 bases remaining between them. The CDR3 contains 17 residues. DNA for the CDR3: TGTGCCAGCTCACCTGTAGGGGGTCGAGGCTCTGGAAACACCATATATTTT. Translating it yields CASSPVGGRGSGNTIYF. Together with reference TRBV18 and TRBJ1-3, the CDR3 gives the full variable domain: NAGVMQNPRHLVRRRGQEARLRCSPMKGHSHVYWYRQLPEEGLKFMVYLQKENIIDESGMPKERFSAEFPKEGPSILRIQQVVRGDSAAYFCASSPVGGRGSGNTIYFGEGSWLTVV.

This clone showed up just a few times. Other DNA sequences within the sample encode an identical CDR3. This chain joins TRBV16 and TRBJ1-2; 10 nucleotides agree with TRBD1. There are 16 residues in the CDR3. J was trimmed by 3 bases and V by 4 bases; bases with no gene match: 8. The germline gives CDR1 KGHSY, CDR2 FQNENV. The CDR3 sequence: CASSPYPTGGDYGYTF. The CDR3 DNA is TGTGCCAGCAGCCCATACCCGACAGGGGGCGACTATGGCTACACCTTC.